This T cell receptor beta chain is from a study of tumor and adjacent non-tumor tissue in lung cancer. Study in general: Stage I to III disease affected ten to eleven men and roughly five women aged about 30 to 85. Findings of the study overall: Patients with more diverse tumor TCRs had worse survival. Normal lung showed higher cumulative top 100 clone frequency than tumor.

As regards this clonotype: Its antigen is still unknown.

The library came from three nested PCR rounds adapted from ARM-PCR protocols. TCRdb independently ran MiXCR on the multiplex PCR reads; one entry per CDR3 protein. The data contain around 82,000 distinct CDR3 sequences, roughly 80% of them singletons. The template was RNA from unsorted bulk tissue. The normal lung tissue was taken more than 3 cm from the tumor edge. The CDR3 spans 14 residues. From germline, CDR1 is SGHNT and CDR2 YENEEA. The V end lost 8 bases, the J end lost 5 bases, and 18 bases lay between the germline ends. The chain recombines TRBV11-3 with TRBJ1-1; unclear D gene. The sample was distant non-tumor lung tissue. The sequence derives from a man aged 60-69 years with non-small cell lung cancer. The CDR3 DNA follows: TGTGCCAGCCGCTCGTACGGACGGCATACTGAAGCTTTCTTT. Amino acid sequence: CASRSYGRHTEAFF.